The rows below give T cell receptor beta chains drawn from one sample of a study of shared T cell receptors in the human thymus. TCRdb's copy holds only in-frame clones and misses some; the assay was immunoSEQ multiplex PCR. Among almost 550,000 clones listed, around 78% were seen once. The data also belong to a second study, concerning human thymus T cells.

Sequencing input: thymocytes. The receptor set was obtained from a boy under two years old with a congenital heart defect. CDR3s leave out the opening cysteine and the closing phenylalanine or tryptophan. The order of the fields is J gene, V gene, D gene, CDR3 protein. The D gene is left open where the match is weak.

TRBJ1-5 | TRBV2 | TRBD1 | ASSAPGQGGLSNQPQH
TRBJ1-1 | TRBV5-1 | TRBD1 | ASSFRDRLGLDTEAF
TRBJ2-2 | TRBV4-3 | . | ASSQDFWQAGTGELF
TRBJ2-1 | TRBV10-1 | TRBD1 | ASSEPFTWDRGGLQF
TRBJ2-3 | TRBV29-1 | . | SVSVRQNSTDTQY
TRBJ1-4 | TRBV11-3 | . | ASSYHGGEKLF
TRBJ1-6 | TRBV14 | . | ASSQGRRVQNWNSPLH
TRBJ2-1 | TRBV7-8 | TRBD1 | ASSLEWGQGDNEQF
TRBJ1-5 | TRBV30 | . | AWRLGSINQPQH
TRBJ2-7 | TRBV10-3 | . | AISEVGRPHYEQY
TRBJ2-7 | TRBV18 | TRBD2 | ASSPSGRGSYEQY
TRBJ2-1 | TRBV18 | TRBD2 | ASSPQRETYNEQF
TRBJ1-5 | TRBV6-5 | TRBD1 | ASSSGQGPCNQPQH
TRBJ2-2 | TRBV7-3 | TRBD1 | ASSRQGGSGELF
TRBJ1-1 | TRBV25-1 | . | AARGTEAF
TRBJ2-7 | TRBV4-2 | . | ASSQDPGMRHEQY
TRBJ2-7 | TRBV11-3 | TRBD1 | ASSLGTGDGYEQY
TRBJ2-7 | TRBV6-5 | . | ASSYKTGSYEQY
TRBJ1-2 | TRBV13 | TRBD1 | ASSSGQGAPGYT
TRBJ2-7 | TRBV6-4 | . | ASSERQGAYEQY
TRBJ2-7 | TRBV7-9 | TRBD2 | ASSLHSRGRADGHEQY
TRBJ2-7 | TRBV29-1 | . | SVEDQGGCGYEQY
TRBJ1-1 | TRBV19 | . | AVGGVNTEAF
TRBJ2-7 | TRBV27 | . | ASSPGVGTRKDEQY
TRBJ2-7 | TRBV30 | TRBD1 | AWGTGGYDEQY
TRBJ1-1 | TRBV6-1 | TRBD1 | ATQGQGGTEAF
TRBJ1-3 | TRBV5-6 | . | ASSSHTGTTSGNTIY
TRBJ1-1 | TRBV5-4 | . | ASSLGALNTEAF
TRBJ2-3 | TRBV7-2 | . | ASSFVGVDTQY
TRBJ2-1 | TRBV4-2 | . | ASSQDQSPRDEQF
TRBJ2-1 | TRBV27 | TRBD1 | ASSPPGGEQF
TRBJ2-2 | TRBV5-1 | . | ASRQGSTGELF
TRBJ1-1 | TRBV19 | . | ASSIRPGGRGPNTEAF
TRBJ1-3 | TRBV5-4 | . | ASSLGGSSGNTIY
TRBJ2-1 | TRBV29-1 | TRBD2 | SVEDQHGRPLYNEQF
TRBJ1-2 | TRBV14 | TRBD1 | ASSQDRAGGHYGYT
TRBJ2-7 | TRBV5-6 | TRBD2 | AGSPGLDSYEQY
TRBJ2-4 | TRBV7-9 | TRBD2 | ASSLRTSEIAKNIQY
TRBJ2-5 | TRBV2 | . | ATNRAGGGSGTQETQY
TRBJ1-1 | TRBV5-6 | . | ASSCREGQNTEAF